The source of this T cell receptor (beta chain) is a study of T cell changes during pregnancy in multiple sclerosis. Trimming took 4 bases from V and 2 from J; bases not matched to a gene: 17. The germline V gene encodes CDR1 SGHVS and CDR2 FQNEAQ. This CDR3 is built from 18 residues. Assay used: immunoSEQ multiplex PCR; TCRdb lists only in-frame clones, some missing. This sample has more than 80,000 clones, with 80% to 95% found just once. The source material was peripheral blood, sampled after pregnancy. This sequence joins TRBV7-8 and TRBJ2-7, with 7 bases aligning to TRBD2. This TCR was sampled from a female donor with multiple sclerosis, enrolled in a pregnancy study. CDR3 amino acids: CASSSPGTRQGGAYEQYF. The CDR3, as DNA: TGTGCCAGCAGCTCGCCCGGTACAAGGCAGGGAGGGGCCTACGAGCAGTACTTC.